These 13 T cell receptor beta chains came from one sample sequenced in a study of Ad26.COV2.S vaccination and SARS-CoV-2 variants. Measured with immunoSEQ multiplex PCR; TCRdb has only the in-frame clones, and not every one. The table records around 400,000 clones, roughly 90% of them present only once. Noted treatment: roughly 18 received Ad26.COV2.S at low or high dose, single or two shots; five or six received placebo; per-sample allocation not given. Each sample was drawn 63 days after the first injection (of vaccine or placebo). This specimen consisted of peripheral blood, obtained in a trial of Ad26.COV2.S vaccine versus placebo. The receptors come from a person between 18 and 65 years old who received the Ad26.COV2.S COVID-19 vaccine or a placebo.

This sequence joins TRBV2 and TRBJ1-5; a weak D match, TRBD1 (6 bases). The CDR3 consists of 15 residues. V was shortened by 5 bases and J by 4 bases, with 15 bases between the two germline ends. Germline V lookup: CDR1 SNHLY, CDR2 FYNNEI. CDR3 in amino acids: CASSWEGGSNQPQHF. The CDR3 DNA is TGTGCCAGCAGTTGGGAGGGGGGGTCGAATCAGCCCCAGCATTTT.

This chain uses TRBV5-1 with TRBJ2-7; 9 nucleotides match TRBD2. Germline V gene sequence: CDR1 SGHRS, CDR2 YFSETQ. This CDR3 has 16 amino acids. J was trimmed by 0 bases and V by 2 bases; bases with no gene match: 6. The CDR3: CASSLMVSGSSYEQYF. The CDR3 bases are TGCGCCAGCAGCTTAATGGTTAGCGGGAGCTCCTACGAGCAGTACTTC.

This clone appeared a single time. The CDR3 loop reads CSVRQRSTDTQYF. The CDR3 DNA reads TGCAGCGTTCGACAGAGAAGCACAGATACGCAGTATTTT. This chain connects TRBV29-1 to TRBJ2-3; D might be TRBD1 (5 bases). V lost 5 bases to trimming and J lost 0 bases, with 9 bases between them. CDR1 and CDR2 (germline): SQVTM, ANQGSEA. The CDR3 length is 13 residues.

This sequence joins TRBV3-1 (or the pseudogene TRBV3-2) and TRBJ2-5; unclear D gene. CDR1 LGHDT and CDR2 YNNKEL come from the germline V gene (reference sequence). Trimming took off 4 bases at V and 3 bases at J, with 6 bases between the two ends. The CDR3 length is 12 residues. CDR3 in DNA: TGTGCCAGCAGCCCGACGGAAGAGACCCAGTACTTC. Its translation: CASSPTEETQYF.

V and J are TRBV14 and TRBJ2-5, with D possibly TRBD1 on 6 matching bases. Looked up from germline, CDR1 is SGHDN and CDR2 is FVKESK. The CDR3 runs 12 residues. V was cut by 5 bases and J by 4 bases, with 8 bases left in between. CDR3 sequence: CASSAGVETQYF. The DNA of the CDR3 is TGTGCCAGCAGCGCAGGGGTAGAGACCCAGTACTTC.

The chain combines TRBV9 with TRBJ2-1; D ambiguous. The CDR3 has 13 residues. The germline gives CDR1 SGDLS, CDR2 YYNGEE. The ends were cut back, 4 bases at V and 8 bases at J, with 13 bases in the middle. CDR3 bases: TGTGCCAGCAGCATTAGCCCGAAGGATGAGCAGTTCTTC. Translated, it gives CASSISPKDEQFF.

This chain's CDR3 is CASSGQVSYNEQFF. CDR3 DNA sequence: TGTGCCAGCAGCGGACAGGTTTCCTACAATGAGCAGTTCTTC. The chain joins TRBV28 to TRBJ2-1; 7 nucleotides agree with TRBD1. In germline, CDR1 is MDHEN, CDR2 SYDVKM. J gave up 1 base and V 6 bases, and 3 bases lay outside the gene matches. CDR3 length: 14 residues.

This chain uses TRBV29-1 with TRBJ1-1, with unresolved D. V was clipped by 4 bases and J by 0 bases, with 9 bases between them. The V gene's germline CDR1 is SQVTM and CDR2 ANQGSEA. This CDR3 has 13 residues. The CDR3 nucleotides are TGCAGCGTTGCCGGCCTTATGAACACTGAAGCTTTCTTT. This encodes CSVAGLMNTEAFF.

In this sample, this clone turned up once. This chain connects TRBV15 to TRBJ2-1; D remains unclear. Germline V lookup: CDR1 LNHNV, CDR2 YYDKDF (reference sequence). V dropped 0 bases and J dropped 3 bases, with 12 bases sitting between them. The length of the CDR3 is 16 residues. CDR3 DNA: TGTGCCACCAGCAGAGATGAGGAAGGCGGCTACAATGAGCAGTTCTTC. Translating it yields CATSRDEEGGYNEQFF.

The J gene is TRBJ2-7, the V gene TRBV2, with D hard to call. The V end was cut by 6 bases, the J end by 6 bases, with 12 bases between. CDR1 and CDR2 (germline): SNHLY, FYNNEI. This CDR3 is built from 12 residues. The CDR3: CASRLPLSEQYF. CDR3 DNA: TGTGCCAGCAGACTCCCCTTGAGCGAGCAGTACTTC.

The CDR3 is CASSNGVTQYF. The DNA of the CDR3 is TGTGCCAGCAGTAACGGGGTGACCCAGTACTTC. This chain joins TRBV6-5 and TRBJ2-5; possible D gene TRBD2, 5 bases. Germline lookup yields CDR1 MNHEY and CDR2 SVGAGI. Trimming took off 5 bases at V and 7 bases at J, with 8 bases between the two ends. There are 11 residues in the CDR3.

The CDR3 sequence: CASRGTGGNTGELFF. The DNA of the CDR3 is TGTGCCAGCAGAGGGACAGGGGGGAACACCGGGGAGCTGTTTTTT. V gene TRBV5-5 combines with J gene TRBJ2-2, with TRBD1 matching over 11 bases. The ends lost 5 bases at V and 1 base at J; junction bases unmatched: 1. Looked up from germline, CDR1 is SGHKS and CDR2 is YYEKEE (reference sequence). This CDR3 contains 15 residues.

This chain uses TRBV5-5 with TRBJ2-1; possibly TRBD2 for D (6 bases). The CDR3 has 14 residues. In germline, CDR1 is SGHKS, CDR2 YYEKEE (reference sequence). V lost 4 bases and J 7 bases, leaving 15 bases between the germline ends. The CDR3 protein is CASSPPGAVNEQFF. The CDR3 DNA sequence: TGTGCCAGCAGCCCTCCGGGAGCGGTGAATGAGCAGTTCTTC.